What follows are 31 T cell receptor beta chains derived from one specimen sequenced in a study of technical replicates of blood from several donors. Assay: immunoSEQ multiplex PCR; the TCRdb copy retains only in-frame clones and omits some. The sample has around 76,000 clones; around 97% are singletons. The sequenced sample consisted of T cells isolated from PBMCs. The receptors shown here come from a human donor in good health.

This chain joins TRBV28 and TRBJ2-4; TRBD1 aligns across 8 bases. Losses at the gene ends were 5 bases for V and 7 bases for J; bases not matched to a gene: 13. From germline, CDR1 is MDHEN and CDR2 SYDVKM. The CDR3 runs 16 residues. CDR3 sequence: CASSPLDRAFPNIQYF. The CDR3, as DNA: TGTGCCAGCAGTCCCCTGGACAGGGCATTCCCTAACATTCAGTACTTC.

The chain couples TRBV6-4 to TRBJ2-1, with 10 bases lining up with TRBD2. CDR3 length: 15 amino acids. V lost 5 bases, J lost 5 bases, and 6 bases stayed unmatched. Per germline, CDR1 MRHNA and CDR2 SNTAGT. For the CDR3, the DNA is TGTGCCAGCAGTACCGGGACTAGCGCTAACAATGAGCAGTTCTTC. Its protein product is CASSTGTSANNEQFF.

This chain connects TRBV20-1 to TRBJ2-5, with D perhaps matching TRBD2 (6 bases). The CDR3 spans 11 residues. Germline CDR1 reads DFQATT; CDR2 reads SNEGSKA (reference sequence). V lost 5 bases, J lost 7 bases, and 11 bases lay in between. In nucleotides, the CDR3 is TGCAGTGCTTGGGACTGGGGGACCCAGTACTTC. This encodes CSAWDWGTQYF.

The J gene is TRBJ2-7, the V gene TRBV6-5, with D possibly being TRBD1 (6 bases). CDR1 and CDR2 from the germline V gene are MNHEY and SVGAGI. Trimming stripped 5 bases from V and 1 base from J, with 15 bases between. The length of the CDR3 is 15 residues. The CDR3: CASSGPGQKSYEQYF. Here the CDR3 DNA reads TGTGCCAGCAGTGGACCGGGACAAAAATCCTACGAGCAGTACTTC.

This clone has a handful of counts. CDR3 residues: CASSLVRDKRMNTEAFF. The DNA of the CDR3 is TGTGCCAGCAGCTTGGTTCGGGACAAGAGGATGAACACTGAAGCTTTCTTT. The rearrangement links TRBV5-6 to TRBJ1-1; D is possibly TRBD1 (6 bases). This CDR3 has 17 amino acids. CDR1 is SGHDT, CDR2 YYEEEE, per germline. The V end was cut by 0 bases, the J end by 0 bases, with 15 bases between.

To note about this clone: Other nucleotide sequences from this sample produce the same CDR3. This sequence joins TRBV28 and TRBJ1-2; 8 nucleotides line up with TRBD1. Germline V gene sequence: CDR1 MDHEN, CDR2 SYDVKM. This CDR3 spans 15 amino acids. With V trimmed by 2 bases and J by 2 bases, 4 bases remained unmatched. CDR3 protein: CASSLSGQGNYGYTF. CDR3 DNA: TGTGCCAGCAGTTTAAGCGGACAGGGAAACTATGGCTACACCTTC.

V gene TRBV14 combines with J gene TRBJ2-7, with D maybe TRBD2 (5 bases). Per germline, CDR1 SGHDN and CDR2 FVKESK. V dropped 2 bases and J dropped 5 bases, with 13 bases sitting between them. The CDR3 sequence is 14 residues long. CDR3: CASSQTLSGDEQYF. CDR3 bases: TGTGCCAGCAGCCAAACCCTCTCCGGGGACGAGCAGTACTTC.

The chain uses TRBV10-3 and TRBJ2-7; 9 bases are shared with TRBD1. The CDR3 is 18 amino acids. Germline lookup yields CDR1 ENHRY and CDR2 SYGVKD. J lost 1 base, V lost 5 bases, and 15 bases had no gene match. The DNA for the CDR3 is TGTGCCATCAGTAAGGCGGGACAGGGTCGAGTATTATCCTACGAGCAGTACTTC. Amino acids: CAISKAGQGRVLSYEQYF.

The chain uses TRBV2 and TRBJ1-1; possible D gene TRBD1, 6 bases. V lost 6 bases to trimming and J lost 3 bases, with 11 bases between them. Germline CDR1 reads SNHLY; CDR2 reads FYNNEI. This CDR3 spans 13 amino acids. The CDR3 is CASSFNRDTEAFF. The CDR3 DNA reads as TGTGCCAGCAGCTTTAACAGGGACACTGAAGCTTTCTTT.

The rearrangement links TRBV4-1 to TRBJ2-5, with D perhaps matching TRBD2 (6 bases). The length of the CDR3 is 17 residues. Per the germline V gene, CDR1 is MGHRA and CDR2 is YSYEKL. The V end lost 6 bases, the J end lost 3 bases, and 23 bases lay between the germline ends. For the CDR3, the DNA is TGCGCCAGCAGTCCCGGGGGTTCGGGGCGGAACGAAGAGACCCAGTACTTC. Protein product: CASSPGGSGRNEETQYF.

The chain joins TRBV19 to TRBJ1-5; tentatively, D is TRBD1 (5 bases). This CDR3 contains 12 residues. In germline, CDR1 is LNHDA, CDR2 SQIVND (reference sequence). Trimming stripped 4 bases from V and 5 bases from J, with 6 bases between. CDR3 coding DNA: TGTGCCAGTAGTAGGGGGGATCAGCCCCAGCATTTT. Residues: CASSRGDQPQHF.

The chain has TRBV6-4 and TRBJ2-1; 8 bases line up with TRBD2. CDR3 length: 14 amino acids. Germline V gene lookup returns CDR1 MRHNA and CDR2 SNTAGT. The trim removed 2 bases at V and 8 bases at J, leaving 5 bases unmatched. CDR3 in amino acids: CASSDSGSLYEQFF. The DNA for the CDR3 is TGTGCCAGCAGTGACAGCGGGAGTTTATATGAGCAGTTCTTC.

A note on this clone: Other DNA sequences within the sample encode an identical CDR3. This chain uses TRBV5-8 with TRBJ1-1; TRBD1 matches 8 bases. The CDR3 consists of 14 residues. From germline, CDR1 is SGHTS and CDR2 YDEGEE. J gave up 1 base and V 4 bases, and 3 bases lay outside the gene matches. In DNA form, the CDR3 reads TGTGCCAGCAGCCTAGGGACAGGGAACACTGAAGCTTTCTTT. This codes for CASSLGTGNTEAFF.

The chain joins TRBV10-3 to TRBJ2-7; TRBD1 might be the D (6 bases). Trimming left V 1 base short and J 2 bases short, with 12 bases between. The CDR3 length is 15 residues. From germline, CDR1 is ENHRY and CDR2 SYGVKD. CDR3 residues: CAISELTGEAYEQYF. CDR3 coding DNA: TGTGCCATCAGTGAGTTGACAGGAGAGGCCTACGAGCAGTACTTC.

Only one count was recorded for this clone. The chain is built from TRBV13 and TRBJ2-7, with D tentatively TRBD2 (6 bases). Trimming cost V 1 base and J 4 bases, with 20 bases left between them. Germline values: CDR1 PRHDT, CDR2 FYEKMQ (reference sequence). The length of the CDR3 is 17 residues. The CDR3 region has the DNA TGTGCCAGCAGCTTAGCCCAGAGGGCCGGGGGAGGTTACGAGCAGTACTTC. This gives the protein CASSLAQRAGGGYEQYF.

DNA for the CDR3: TGCACCAGCAGCCAAGAGGCAGAAGGGGACCAAGAGACCCAGTACTTC. Its protein is CTSSQEAEGDQETQYF. V and J are TRBV1 and TRBJ2-5; the tabulated D call, TRBD1, remains unverified against the DNA. TRBV1 is assigned pseudogene status. The CDR3 totals 16 residues.

This chain links TRBV6-5 with TRBJ1-4; no definite D call. The CDR3 spans 15 residues. Deletions cut 6 bases from V and 3 bases from J, with 14 bases between. Germline-derived CDR1 and CDR2 are MNHEY and SVGAGI. The CDR3 DNA follows: TGTGCCAGCAGCACCAATTGGAGATCTAATGAAAAACTGTTTTTT. It translates to CASSTNWRSNEKLFF.

The chain recombines TRBV11-2 with TRBJ1-2; 7 bases map to TRBD1. The CDR3 length is 19 residues. Germline loops: CDR1 SGHAT, CDR2 FQNNGV. With V trimmed by 4 bases and J by 3 bases, 20 bases remained unmatched. CDR3 DNA: TGTGCCAGCAGCTCCTACCACCACGGAGGACAGGTTGTGCACTATGGCTACACCTTC. Protein product: CASSSYHHGGQVVHYGYTF.

J is TRBJ2-3 and V is TRBV11-2, with D hard to call. There are 14 residues in the CDR3. V was pared by 8 bases and J by 0 bases, with 12 bases between. Germline CDR1 is SGHAT and CDR2 is FQNNGV. The chain's CDR3 is CASRLQASTDTQYF. The CDR3, as DNA: TGTGCCAGCCGCCTCCAGGCTAGCACAGATACGCAGTATTTT. The whole variable domain, remainder taken from reference TRBV11-2 and TRBJ2-3, is EAGVAQSPRYKIIEKRQSVAFWCNPISGHATLYWYQQILGQGPKLLIQFQNNGVVDDSQLPKDRFSAERLKGVDSTLKIQPAKLEDSAVYLCASRLQASTDTQYFGPGTRLTVL.

This chain's CDR3 is CASSPERNTEAFF. The CDR3 DNA sequence: TGTGCCAGCTCACCGGAGCGGAACACTGAAGCTTTCTTT. The chain recombines TRBV18 with TRBJ1-1; unclear D gene. Germline assignment: CDR1 KGHSH and CDR2 LQKENI. This CDR3 has 13 amino acids. Deletions cut 3 bases from V and 1 base from J, with 6 bases between.

The CDR3 DNA follows: TGTGCCAGCAGTTCCCAGGTGGCTGGCAATCAGCCCCAGCATTTT. Amino acid sequence: CASSSQVAGNQPQHF. This chain links TRBV6-6 with TRBJ1-5; D gene ambiguous. V shed 4 bases and J shed 2 bases, with 12 bases lying between them. In germline, CDR1 is MNHNY, CDR2 SVGAGI (reference sequence). The CDR3 has 15 residues.

The rearrangement joins TRBV11-2 to TRBJ2-7; D perhaps matches TRBD1 (6 bases). The CDR3 runs 15 residues. Germline V lookup: CDR1 SGHAT, CDR2 FQNNGV. V gave up 1 base and J gave up 2 bases, with 12 bases separating them. The CDR3 is CASSLAYGQTYEQYF. CDR3 sequence (DNA): TGTGCCAGCAGCTTAGCCTACGGACAGACCTACGAGCAGTACTTC. Supplemented by reference TRBV11-2 and TRBJ2-7, the full variable domain reads EAGVAQSPRYKIIEKRQSVAFWCNPISGHATLYWYQQILGQGPKLLIQFQNNGVVDDSQLPKDRFSAERLKGVDSTLKIQPAKLEDSAVYLCASSLAYGQTYEQYFGPGTRLTVT.

CDR3 residues: CASSLIIGAVSDQPQHF. The CDR3 DNA is TGTGCCAGCAGCTTAATTATAGGTGCGGTGAGCGATCAGCCCCAGCATTTT. The chain is built from TRBV7-8 and TRBJ1-5; D is undetermined. From germline, CDR1 is SGHVS and CDR2 FQNEAQ. Trimming removed 2 bases at V and 5 bases at J, with 19 bases between. CDR3 length: 17 residues.

Only one count was recorded for this clone. The J gene is TRBJ2-3, the V gene TRBV4-2, with TRBD2 as a possible D gene (6 bases). Germline V gene sequence: CDR1 LGHNA, CDR2 YNFKEQ. V was clipped by 3 bases and J by 2 bases, with 18 bases between them. The CDR3 totals 17 residues. CDR3 DNA: TGTGCCAGCAGCCACCATCAGGAGGGACTTTACACAGATACGCAGTATTTT. Its translation: CASSHHQEGLYTDTQYF.

The chain recombines TRBV5-4 with TRBJ2-1; TRBD2 matches at 9 bases. After removal of 0 bases from V and 4 bases from J, the junction contained 8 bases not matched to a gene. Germline-derived CDR1 and CDR2 are SGHNT and YYREEE (reference sequence). The CDR3 contains 17 residues. For the CDR3, the DNA is TGTGCCAGCAGCTTGGGGCGACCTGGACTAGCGTACAATGAGCAGTTCTTC. Its translation is CASSLGRPGLAYNEQFF.

Note on this clone: In the same sample, other DNA sequences code for this CDR3. This chain's CDR3 is CASSLRFEQYF. In DNA form, the CDR3 reads TGTGCCAGCAGCTTGCGTTTTGAGCAGTACTTC. V gene TRBV7-9 combines with J gene TRBJ2-7, with unresolved D. Trimming stripped 3 bases from V and 7 bases from J, with 7 bases between. The CDR3 totals 11 residues. Germline V gene lookup returns CDR1 SEHNR and CDR2 FQNEAQ (reference sequence).

The rearrangement uses TRBV5-1 and TRBJ2-5; a weak D match, TRBD2 (6 bases). The CDR3 is made up of 15 amino acids. Trimming took 0 bases from V and 2 from J, leaving 11 bases between them. The germline gives CDR1 SGHRS, CDR2 YFSETQ. CDR3 sequence: CASSLAGTSQETQYF. DNA of the CDR3: TGCGCCAGCAGCTTGGCCGGGACTTCACAAGAGACCCAGTACTTC. The entire variable domain, with the rest obtained from reference TRBV5-1 and TRBJ2-5, is as follows: KAGVTQTPRYLIKTRGQQVTLSCSPISGHRSVSWYQQTPGQGLQFLFEYFSETQRNKGNFPGRFSGRQFSNSRSEMNVSTLELGDSALYLCASSLAGTSQETQYFGPGTRLLVL.

This chain joins TRBV7-9 and TRBJ2-1; the match to TRBD2 covers 14 bases. Germline lookup yields CDR1 SEHNR and CDR2 FQNEAQ (reference sequence). V was clipped by 2 bases and J by 9 bases; unmatched bases: 9. The CDR3 runs to 17 residues. CDR3 amino acids: CASSLLGLAGVMTEQFF. The CDR3 bases are TGTGCCAGCAGCTTACTGGGACTAGCGGGGGTTATGACTGAGCAGTTCTTC.

V is TRBV6-1 and J is TRBJ1-1; TRBD1 aligns across 7 bases. Germline V gene data show CDR1 as MNHNS and CDR2 as SASEGT. V lost 7 bases to trimming and J lost 6 bases; unmatched junction nucleotides: 5. The CDR3 runs 12 residues. The CDR3: CASNRGLAEAFF. The DNA for the CDR3 is TGTGCCAGCAACAGGGGCCTAGCTGAAGCTTTCTTT.

This clone is a singleton in its sample. The chain links TRBV30 to TRBJ2-2, with a weak D call TRBD1 (6 bases). Germline values: CDR1 GTSNPN, CDR2 SVGIG (reference sequence). The CDR3 is made up of 11 amino acids. V lost 5 bases to trimming and J lost 7 bases, with 8 bases between them. This CDR3 reads CAWATGGELFF. The CDR3 DNA reads as TGTGCCTGGGCGACAGGCGGGGAGCTGTTTTTT.

This sequence joins TRBV4-1 and TRBJ2-7; D is undetermined. The length of the CDR3 is 16 residues. The germline gives CDR1 MGHRA, CDR2 YSYEKL. V lost 0 bases, J lost 11 bases, and 23 bases lay in between. The CDR3 here is CASSQDSRVSMESKYF. The CDR3 DNA follows: TGCGCCAGCAGCCAAGATAGCCGGGTCAGCATGGAGAGCAAGTACTTC.